The 22 T cell receptor beta chains reported below all come from one sample, sequenced in a study of blood T cell repertoires in COVID-19. The repertoire was sequenced with immunoSEQ multiplex PCR; TCRdb's copy has only in-frame clones and lacks some. Here the sample spans 130,000 or so clones, roughly 84% being singletons. Sequenced: peripheral blood. The receptors come from a man aged 55 to 70 with acute or convalescent COVID-19.

J is TRBJ1-5 and V is TRBV4-3; 11 nucleotides match TRBD1. Per the germline V gene, CDR1 is LGHNA and CDR2 is YSLEER. The V and J ends lost 4 bases and 3 bases, in that order; junction bases with no gene match: 5. CDR3 length: 16 residues. In nucleotides, the CDR3 is TGCGCCAGCAGCCGTGGGACAGGGGGAAACAATCAGCCCCAGCATTTT. It yields the protein CASSRGTGGNNQPQHF.

The chain combines TRBV27 with TRBJ2-5, with 7 positions matching TRBD2. Trimming took 6 bases from V and 3 from J; bases not matched to a gene: 7. The CDR3 is 14 amino acids. Germline CDR1 MNHEY, CDR2 SMNVEV (reference sequence). The CDR3 DNA follows: TGTGCCAGCAGACTCTCGGCGGGGGAAGAGACCCAGTACTTC. Protein: CASRLSAGEETQYF.

V usage is TRBV6-2 or TRBV6-3 and J usage is TRBJ2-7; D is unresolved. Germline V gene sequence: CDR1 MNHEY, CDR2 SVGEGT. This CDR3 is 12 amino acids long. Trimming shortened V by 2 bases and J by 2 bases, and 4 bases separated the two germline ends. Written as DNA, the CDR3 is TGTGCCAGCAGTTACCCGGCCTACGAGCAGTACTTC. Amino acids: CASSYPAYEQYF.

CDR3 loop: CASRRGPEGTGELFF. The CDR3 coding sequence is TGTGCCAGCAGACGCGGCCCGGAGGGCACCGGGGAGCTGTTTTTT. The rearrangement joins TRBV7-9 to TRBJ2-2, with a tentative D call TRBD2 (6 bases). Trimming shortened V by 6 bases and J by 4 bases, and 15 bases separated the two germline ends. Germline values: CDR1 SEHNR, CDR2 FQNEAQ (reference sequence). The CDR3 has 15 residues.

The gene calls are TRBV10-3 and TRBJ2-4; 8 bases are a match to TRBD2. The CDR3 runs 11 residues. V was clipped by 6 bases and J by 16 bases; unmatched bases: 8. Germline lookup yields CDR1 ENHRY and CDR2 SYGVKD. In DNA form, the CDR3 reads TGTGCCATCAGGGCGGGAGGCCCACAATACTTC. Translating it yields CAIRAGGPQYF.

As concerns this clone: Other DNA sequences in the sample encode the same CDR3. This chain joins TRBV28 and TRBJ1-5, with 8 bases lining up with TRBD1. CDR3 length: 15 amino acids. The germline V gene encodes CDR1 MDHEN and CDR2 SYDVKM. V trimming: 4 bases; J trimming: 6 bases; junction bases outside the gene matches: 8. CDR3 in amino acids: CASSSTQGAGQPQHF. In DNA, the CDR3 is TGTGCCAGCAGTTCTACTCAGGGGGCAGGTCAGCCCCAGCATTTT. Full variable domain (rest looked up from reference TRBV28 and TRBJ1-5): DVKVTQSSRYLVKRTGEKVFLECVQDMDHENMFWYRQDPGLGLRLIYFSYDVKMKEKGDIPEGYSVSREKKERFSLILESASTNQTSMYLCASSSTQGAGQPQHFGDGTRLSIL.

The J gene is TRBJ1-5, the V gene TRBV5-1; TRBD1 is a possible D gene (6 bases). Germline V gene lookup returns CDR1 SGHRS and CDR2 YFSETQ. V was clipped by 4 bases and J by 2 bases, with 10 bases between them. The CDR3 has 14 residues. The CDR3 spells CASSPSGGNQPQHF. Written as DNA, the CDR3 is TGCGCCAGCAGCCCCTCAGGGGGCAATCAGCCCCAGCATTTT.

The chain is built from TRBV5-1 and TRBJ2-1, with D perhaps TRBD2 (7 bases). The CDR3 totals 15 residues. V lost 0 bases, J lost 12 bases, and 19 bases lay in between. Germline-derived CDR1 and CDR2 are SGHRS and YFSETQ. The CDR3 loop reads CASSLDGTSGTAQFF. CDR3 nucleotides: TGCGCCAGCAGCTTGGATGGGACAAGCGGGACCGCGCAGTTCTTC. Together with reference TRBV5-1 and TRBJ2-1, the CDR3 gives the full variable domain: KAGVTQTPRYLIKTRGQQVTLSCSPISGHRSVSWYQQTPGQGLQFLFEYFSETQRNKGNFPGRFSGRQFSNSRSEMNVSTLELGDSALYLCASSLDGTSGTAQFFGPGTRLTVL.

V gene TRBV6-5 combines with J gene TRBJ2-7; D ambiguous. Germline V CDR1 and CDR2: MNHEY, SVGAGI. The CDR3 length is 13 residues. V dropped 6 bases and J dropped 4 bases, with 13 bases sitting between them. The CDR3 bases are TGTGCCAGCAGAAGCCCCAGGATTTACGAGCAGTACTTC. It translates to CASRSPRIYEQYF.

This clone was detected once. The CDR3 bases are TGTGCCAGCAGCCGACAGGCGAGAACCGGGGAGCTGTTTTTT. This sequence encodes CASSRQARTGELFF. V gene TRBV7-3 combines with J gene TRBJ2-2, with D possibly matching TRBD1 (6 bases). The CDR3 length is 14 residues. The V gene's germline CDR1 is SGHTA and CDR2 FQGTGA. V was cut by 5 bases and J by 5 bases, with 12 bases left in between. Complete variable domain (other parts from reference TRBV7-3 and TRBJ2-2): GAGVSQTPSNKVTEKGKYVELRCDPISGHTALYWYRQSLGQGPEFLIYFQGTGAADDSGLPNDRFFAVRPEGSVSTLKIQRTERGDSAVYLCASSRQARTGELFFGEGSRLTVL.

This clone was seen once. This sequence joins TRBV5-4 and TRBJ2-3; D may be TRBD1 (5 bases). This CDR3 spans 15 amino acids. The germline V and J ends were trimmed by 4 bases and 2 bases, with 14 bases remaining between them. The germline V gene has CDR1 SGHNT and CDR2 YYREEE (reference sequence). The CDR3 sequence: CASSPEAGNTDTQYF. CDR3 DNA sequence: TGTGCCAGCAGCCCCGAGGCAGGGAACACAGATACGCAGTATTTT.

This clone was counted once. The chain employs TRBV7-8 and TRBJ2-2; TRBD1 matches 7 bases. Per the germline V gene, CDR1 is SGHVS and CDR2 is FQNEAQ. The CDR3 runs 14 residues. The V segment lost 3 bases and the J segment 5 bases; nucleotides outside the gene matches: 3. CDR3 loop: CASSLGQTTGELFF. In DNA form, the CDR3 reads TGTGCCAGCAGCTTGGGACAGACTACCGGGGAGCTGTTTTTT.

CDR3 region: CASSSGGTGAHEQYF. The DNA of the CDR3 is TGTGCCAGCAGTTCTGGGGGAACAGGGGCGCACGAGCAGTACTTC. The chain couples TRBV7-3 to TRBJ2-7; 7 positions agree with TRBD1. With V trimmed by 6 bases and J by 5 bases, 13 bases remained unmatched. This CDR3 region has 15 residues. Germline values: CDR1 SGHTA, CDR2 FQGTGA.

The rearrangement uses TRBV3-1 (or the pseudogene TRBV3-2) and TRBJ2-7, with D possibly being TRBD2 (5 bases). Germline V gene lookup returns CDR1 LGHDT and CDR2 YNNKEL (reference sequence). The CDR3 has 13 residues. Trimming shortened V by 1 base and J by 2 bases, and 6 bases separated the two germline ends. CDR3 nucleotides: TGTGCCAGCAGCCAAGGGAGGACCTACGAGCAGTACTTC. This codes for CASSQGRTYEQYF.

CDR3 loop: CASSLPAGGYEQYF. CDR3 coding DNA: TGTGCCAGCAGCCTCCCTGCGGGGGGCTACGAGCAGTACTTC. This chain links TRBV7-9 with TRBJ2-7; 8 nucleotides agree with TRBD2. The germline V gene has CDR1 SEHNR and CDR2 FQNEAQ (reference sequence). This CDR3 contains 14 residues. V dropped 5 bases and J dropped 3; count of bases not matched to a gene: 6.

The chain uses TRBV28 and TRBJ2-5; the match to TRBD2 covers 8 bases. CDR3 size: 16 residues. Germline trimming cut 5 bases from V and 4 bases from J; bases unmatched to any gene: 12. Looked up from germline, CDR1 is MDHEN and CDR2 is SYDVKM. The CDR3 spells CASSTPGAGELETQYF. Here the CDR3 DNA reads TGTGCCAGCAGTACCCCGGGAGCGGGAGAGTTAGAGACCCAGTACTTC.

This clone has a single count. The chain links TRBV19 to TRBJ1-6; TRBD1 agrees at 10 bases. From germline, CDR1 is LNHDA and CDR2 SQIVND (reference sequence). This CDR3 contains 14 residues. Trimming took 6 bases from V and 7 from J; bases not matched to a gene: 3. The CDR3 spells CASRRTGGNSPLHF. Written as DNA, the CDR3 is TGTGCCAGTAGACGGACAGGGGGAAATTCACCCCTCCACTTT.

The rearrangement uses TRBV2 and TRBJ2-1; the D gene is possibly TRBD1 (6 bases). The CDR3 has 14 residues. From germline, CDR1 is SNHLY and CDR2 FYNNEI. The germline V and J ends were trimmed by 3 bases and 4 bases, with 10 bases remaining between them. The CDR3 protein is CASSERQGYNEQFF. The CDR3 DNA reads as TGTGCCAGCAGTGAGAGGCAGGGGTACAATGAGCAGTTCTTC.

The chain couples TRBV6-2 or TRBV6-3 to TRBJ2-7; 8 nucleotides match TRBD2. The CDR3 has 16 amino acids. V shed 4 bases, J shed 0 bases, and the junction held 8 bases outside the gene matches. Germline assignment: CDR1 MNHEY and CDR2 SVGEGT. CDR3 amino acids: CASSLGLVYFSYEQYF. The CDR3 bases are TGTGCCAGCAGTTTGGGACTAGTCTACTTCTCCTACGAGCAGTACTTC.

The chain uses TRBV7-8 and TRBJ2-1, with 7 bases that match TRBD1. The CDR3 has 14 residues. Germline V gene sequence: CDR1 SGHVS, CDR2 FQNEAQ. V dropped 4 bases and J dropped 6; count of bases not matched to a gene: 6. The CDR3 protein is CASSSDRASNEQFF. The CDR3 coding sequence is TGTGCCAGCAGCTCAGACAGGGCCTCCAATGAGCAGTTCTTC.

V and J are TRBV6-2 or TRBV6-3 and TRBJ1-1; D possibly corresponds to TRBD1 (5 bases). This CDR3 is 16 amino acids long. V was shortened by 3 bases and J by 3 bases, with 17 bases between the two germline ends. Germline lookup yields CDR1 MNHEY and CDR2 SVGEGT. The CDR3 protein is CASSYERGGADTEAFF. The CDR3 DNA is TGTGCCAGCAGTTATGAAAGGGGAGGTGCGGACACTGAAGCTTTCTTT.

This clone came up once. This sequence joins TRBV7-2 and TRBJ1-2, with D perhaps matching TRBD1 (5 bases). The V end was cut by 8 bases, the J end by 4 bases, with 8 bases between. CDR3 length: 11 residues. CDR1 and CDR2 from the germline V gene are SGHTA and FQGNSA. CDR3 loop: CASGTGYGYTF. CDR3 DNA: TGTGCCAGCGGCACAGGCTATGGCTACACCTTC.